This T cell receptor (beta chain) was identified during a study of blood T cell repertoires in COVID-19. The repertoire was sequenced with immunoSEQ multiplex PCR; TCRdb's copy has only in-frame clones and lacks some. In the table there are a few hundred thousand clones, around 89% of which are singletons. Participants reported their clinical history, and cohort assignment relied on those reports. Resolution of symptoms, clearance, or two negative PCRs was present in recovered Cohort 3 donors. Sequenced input: PBMCs or T cells enriched from blood (not recorded which). The sequence came from a woman aged 25-40 years who had recovered from COVID-19.

DNA for the CDR3: TGTGCCAGCAGTCCGGGACAGGGTCTTCAGAACACTGAAGCTTTCTTT. This translates into CASSPGQGLQNTEAFF. The V call is TRBV5-8, the J call TRBJ1-1; TRBD1 matches at 9 bases. There are 16 residues in the CDR3. Germline V lookup: CDR1 SGHTS, CDR2 YDEGEE. V lost 5 bases and J lost 1; bases outside the gene matches: 9.